These 27 T cell receptor beta chains share one sample of origin, sequenced in a study of immune evolution from preneoplasia to lung adenocarcinoma. This table comes from immunoSEQ multiplex PCR, and its TCRdb copy is limited to in-frame clones, with some not included. The top ten clones hold approximately 7.9% of a sample with about 8,200 clones, 75% to 80% of them seen once. Sequencing was carried out using FFPE adjacent normal lung tissue. The receptors derive from a person aged 55-80 years with lung adenocarcinoma.

The rearrangement links TRBV18 to TRBJ2-7; D unresolved. The germline V gene has CDR1 KGHSH and CDR2 LQKENI. V lost 4 bases, J lost 3 bases, and 4 bases lay in between. This CDR3 has 11 amino acids. As DNA, the CDR3 is TGTGCCAGCTCACTCGACTACGAGCAGTACTTC. It yields the protein CASSLDYEQYF.

A word on this clone: The sample holds other DNA sequences that translate to the same CDR3. The rearrangement uses TRBV6-5 and TRBJ1-1; D unresolved. This CDR3 has 13 amino acids. Germline V lookup: CDR1 MNHEY, CDR2 SVGAGI. Trimming stripped 6 bases from V and 2 bases from J, with 10 bases between. The CDR3 protein is CASSLQLNTEAFF. The CDR3 DNA is TGTGCCAGCAGCCTTCAACTTAACACTGAAGCTTTCTTT.

V usage is TRBV11-1 and J usage is TRBJ1-1, with unresolved D. Trimming took 1 base from V and 7 from J, leaving 13 bases between them. The CDR3 loop spans 14 amino acids. Germline CDR1 reads SGHAT; CDR2 reads FQDESV (reference sequence). CDR3 DNA: TGTGCCAGCAGCTTAGGCCCTCCTCGGGATGAAGCTTTCTTT. This sequence encodes CASSLGPPRDEAFF.

The chain employs TRBV7-8 and TRBJ2-7; perhaps TRBD2 as D (6 bases). The CDR3 runs to 16 residues. The germline gives CDR1 SGHVS, CDR2 FQNEAQ. V dropped 1 base and J dropped 4 bases, with 17 bases sitting between them. This chain's CDR3 is CASSLGPGVKTYEQYF. CDR3 DNA: TGTGCCAGCAGCTTAGGGCCGGGGGTTAAAACTTACGAGCAGTACTTC. Complete variable domain (other parts from reference TRBV7-8 and TRBJ2-7): GAGVSQSPRYKVAKRGQDVALRCDPISGHVSLFWYQQALGQGPEFLTYFQNEAQLDKSGLPSDRFFAERPEGSVSTLKIQRTQQEDSAVYLCASSLGPGVKTYEQYFGPGTRLTVT.

Concerning this clone: The junction departs from the called germline gene at one end, perhaps through a read error. The rearrangement uses TRBV7-7 and TRBJ2-1, with 9 bases aligning to TRBD2. CDR3 length: 12 amino acids. CDR1 is SSHAT and CDR2 is FNYEAQ in the germline V gene (reference sequence). CDR3 region: CASSPLAGEQFF. The CDR3, as DNA: TGTGCTAGCAGCCCACTAGCGGGTGAGCAGTTCTTC.

The chain couples TRBV4-1 to TRBJ2-5, with D hard to call. This CDR3 comprises 16 residues. Germline CDR1 MGHRA, CDR2 YSYEKL. Between the trimmed V and J ends, which lost 4 bases and 5 bases, there was a span of 20 bases. The CDR3 loop reads CASSLSPDPDRETQYF. CDR3 sequence (DNA): TGCGCCAGCAGCCTAAGCCCGGACCCGGATAGGGAGACCCAGTACTTC.

V gene TRBV7-6 combines with J gene TRBJ1-1; D not certain. Germline assignment: CDR1 SGHVS and CDR2 FNYEAQ. The CDR3 covers 14 residues. V lost 5 bases and J lost 1, with 11 bases in between. CDR3 nucleotide sequence: TGTGCCAGCAGCCAGAAGGGAGAGAACACTGAAGCTTTCTTT. Translating it yields CASSQKGENTEAFF.

V and J are TRBV5-1 and TRBJ2-7; no reliable D call. Germline V gene data show CDR1 as SGHRS and CDR2 as YFSETQ. Trimming removed 4 bases at V and 1 base at J, with 15 bases between. The CDR3 is made up of 15 amino acids. CDR3 loop: CASSPGVGISYEQYF. CDR3 coding DNA: TGCGCCAGCAGCCCGGGCGTGGGTATATCCTACGAGCAGTACTTC.

CDR3 coding DNA: TGCGCCAGCAGAGCGGGGGGGCACACTGAAGCTTTCTTT. Its protein product is CASRAGGHTEAFF. This chain joins TRBV10-2 and TRBJ1-1; maybe TRBD1 (6 bases). Germline V gene data show CDR1 as WSHSY and CDR2 as SAAADI. The CDR3 is 13 residues long. Trimming left V 6 bases short and J 3 bases short, with 11 bases between.

The chain carries TRBV28 and TRBJ2-1, with 9 bases matching TRBD2. The V gene's germline CDR1 is MDHEN and CDR2 SYDVKM. V was clipped by 7 bases and J by 3 bases; unmatched bases: 4. The CDR3 length is 14 residues. The CDR3 DNA reads as TGTGCCAGCATCCTGACTAGCGGCTACAATGAGCAGTTCTTC. Protein sequence: CASILTSGYNEQFF. The full variable domain, completed using reference TRBV28 and TRBJ2-1, is DVKVTQSSRYLVKRTGEKVFLECVQDMDHENMFWYRQDPGLGLRLIYFSYDVKMKEKGDIPEGYSVSREKKERFSLILESASTNQTSMYLCASILTSGYNEQFFGPGTRLTVL.

The V call is TRBV4-1, the J call TRBJ2-3, with 11 nucleotides matching TRBD2. J gave up 6 bases and V 0 bases, and 14 bases lay outside the gene matches. Germline CDR1 reads MGHRA; CDR2 reads YSYEKL. This CDR3 contains 19 residues. The CDR3 is CASSQDSSRLAGTGDTQYF. The CDR3 DNA reads as TGCGCCAGCAGCCAAGATTCGTCGCGACTAGCGGGAACTGGGGATACGCAGTATTTT.

The chain carries TRBV2 and TRBJ2-1, with 10 positions matching TRBD2. CDR3 length: 15 amino acids. Looked up from germline, CDR1 is SNHLY and CDR2 is FYNNEI. With 6 bases clipped from V and 2 bases from J, the junction kept 4 bases outside the gene matches. CDR3 DNA: TGTGCCAGCAGGGAGCGGGAGGGCCCCTACAATGAGCAGTTCTTC. It codes for CASREREGPYNEQFF.

The chain recombines TRBV18 with TRBJ1-1; no definite D call. Germline lookup yields CDR1 KGHSH and CDR2 LQKENI. Trimming took off 6 bases at V and 4 bases at J, with 15 bases between the two ends. The CDR3 runs 14 residues. The CDR3 is CASSSDGRSTEAFF. Here the CDR3 DNA reads TGTGCCAGCTCTTCGGACGGCCGGAGCACTGAAGCTTTCTTT.

The V and J genes are TRBV18 and TRBJ1-1, with D perhaps TRBD1 (5 bases). CDR1 and CDR2 (germline): KGHSH, LQKENI. The CDR3 has 16 amino acids. With 3 bases removed from V and 1 base from J, the gap between germline ends came to 15 bases. CDR3 sequence: CASSPTRGSGNTEAFF. The CDR3 nucleotides read TGTGCCAGCTCACCGACGAGGGGCTCAGGGAACACTGAAGCTTTCTTT.

The chain uses TRBV6-5 and TRBJ2-7, with D possibly TRBD2 on 5 matching bases. The germline gives CDR1 MNHEY, CDR2 SVGAGI. CDR3 length: 14 residues. V lost 0 bases to trimming and J lost 6 bases, with 12 bases between them. The CDR3 bases are TGTGCCAGCAGTTACTCGGGCGGGTGGTCCGAGCAGTACTTC. Protein product: CASSYSGGWSEQYF.

The chain uses TRBV28 and TRBJ1-2; 7 nucleotides align to TRBD1. With 5 bases clipped from V and 4 bases from J, the junction kept 10 bases outside the gene matches. Germline loops: CDR1 MDHEN, CDR2 SYDVKM. The length of the CDR3 is 15 residues. The CDR3 protein is CASSRGEGASYGYTF. In nucleotides, the CDR3 is TGTGCCAGCAGTCGTGGAGAGGGGGCCAGCTATGGCTACACCTTC.

V usage is TRBV27 and J usage is TRBJ2-1; no clear D. The CDR3 is 13 amino acids. V gave up 6 bases and J gave up 4 bases, with 10 bases separating them. Germline CDR1 MNHEY, CDR2 SMNVEV (reference sequence). The CDR3 sequence: CASSLSRYNEQFF. The CDR3 DNA reads TGTGCCAGCAGCCTATCCCGATACAATGAGCAGTTCTTC.

The gene calls are TRBV6-6 and TRBJ2-7; a possible D gene is TRBD2 (6 bases). Trimming removed 7 bases at V and 4 bases at J, with 20 bases between. The CDR3 runs 15 residues. Germline V gene lookup returns CDR1 MNHNY and CDR2 SVGAGI (reference sequence). CDR3 region: CASTTGPSGLYEQYF. In DNA form, the CDR3 reads TGTGCCAGCACCACGGGGCCGAGCGGGCTTTACGAGCAGTACTTC.

This clone was observed a handful of times. V and J are TRBV9 and TRBJ2-1; 10 positions agree with TRBD2. Trimming cost V 4 bases and J 6 bases; bases outside gene matches: 7. Germline CDR1 and CDR2: SGDLS and YYNGEE. The CDR3 sequence is 15 residues long. This chain's CDR3 is CASSLGLAAGNEQFF. CDR3 coding DNA: TGTGCCAGCAGCTTAGGACTAGCGGCGGGCAATGAGCAGTTCTTC.

The chain uses TRBV7-7 and TRBJ2-7; 7 positions match TRBD1. Per the germline V gene, CDR1 is SSHAT and CDR2 is FNYEAQ (reference sequence). The J segment lost 5 bases and the V segment lost 6 bases, leaving 4 bases of the junction unmatched. The CDR3 totals 12 residues. The CDR3 is CASRSGQNEQYF. The CDR3 nucleotides read TGTGCCAGCAGGTCGGGACAGAACGAGCAGTACTTC.

The gene calls are TRBV1 and TRBJ2-3; TRBD2, the table's D call, lacks a check against the DNA. TRBV1 counts as a pseudogene. The CDR3 is 19 residues long. The chain's CDR3 is CTSSQDKWAEREDTDTQYF. DNA of the CDR3: TGCACCAGCAGCCAAGATAAGTGGGCCGAGCGGGAGGACACAGATACGCAGTATTTT.

The chain recombines TRBV7-9 with TRBJ2-2; weak D call: TRBD1 (6 bases). The CDR3 has 14 amino acids. The V gene lost 8 bases and the J gene lost 5 bases, with 15 bases spanning the gap. Germline loops: CDR1 SEHNR, CDR2 FQNEAQ (reference sequence). CDR3: CASADSSGTGELFF. CDR3 sequence (DNA): TGTGCCAGCGCGGACAGTAGTGGGACCGGGGAGCTGTTTTTT.

V gene TRBV7-9 combines with J gene TRBJ1-6; TRBD1 is a possible D gene (5 bases). V gave up 5 bases and J gave up 10 bases, with 15 bases separating them. The CDR3 loop spans 14 amino acids. Looked up from germline, CDR1 is SEHNR and CDR2 is FQNEAQ (reference sequence). The CDR3 here is CASSSSDSGSPLHF. The CDR3 coding sequence is TGTGCCAGCAGCAGCAGCGACAGTGGATCACCCCTCCACTTT.

This chain links TRBV27 with TRBJ2-7; D ambiguous. CDR1 is MNHEY, CDR2 SMNVEV, per germline (reference sequence). CDR3 length equals 14 residues. Between the trimmed V and J ends, which lost 5 bases and 2 bases, there was a span of 13 bases. The CDR3 loop is CASSADTLTYEQYF. CDR3 nucleotide sequence: TGTGCCAGCAGTGCCGACACCTTAACCTACGAGCAGTACTTC.

The chain is built from TRBV4-1 and TRBJ2-6; TRBD2 matches at 9 bases. In germline, CDR1 is MGHRA, CDR2 YSYEKL. The CDR3 spans 15 residues. V shed 8 bases and J 2 bases; nucleotides not matched to a gene: 4. The CDR3 reads CASGSGSAGANVLTF. CDR3 bases: TGCGCCAGCGGTAGCGGGAGTGCTGGGGCCAACGTCCTGACTTTC.

Details on this clone: A junction boundary mismatches the germline segment, possibly from a read error. The CDR3 is CASSLSGTSGYNEQFF. CDR3 DNA: TGTGCTAGCAGCTTATCCGGGACTAGCGGTTACAATGAGCAGTTCTTC. V gene TRBV7-7 combines with J gene TRBJ2-1; TRBD2 agrees at 11 bases. The CDR3 sequence is 16 residues long. Germline V CDR1 and CDR2: SSHAT, FNYEAQ (reference sequence).

This clone has just a few counts. The rearrangement joins TRBV11-2 to TRBJ1-1; D remains ambiguous. This CDR3 has 14 residues. Germline CDR1 reads SGHAT; CDR2 reads FQNNGV. Trimming took off 1 base at V and 2 bases at J, with 8 bases between the two ends. CDR3 in amino acids: CASSLGRINTEAFF. CDR3 sequence (DNA): TGTGCCAGCAGCTTAGGACGAATTAACACTGAAGCTTTCTTT. Looking up the rest from reference TRBV11-2 and TRBJ1-1 gives the full variable domain: EAGVAQSPRYKIIEKRQSVAFWCNPISGHATLYWYQQILGQGPKLLIQFQNNGVVDDSQLPKDRFSAERLKGVDSTLKIQPAKLEDSAVYLCASSLGRINTEAFFGQGTRLTVV.